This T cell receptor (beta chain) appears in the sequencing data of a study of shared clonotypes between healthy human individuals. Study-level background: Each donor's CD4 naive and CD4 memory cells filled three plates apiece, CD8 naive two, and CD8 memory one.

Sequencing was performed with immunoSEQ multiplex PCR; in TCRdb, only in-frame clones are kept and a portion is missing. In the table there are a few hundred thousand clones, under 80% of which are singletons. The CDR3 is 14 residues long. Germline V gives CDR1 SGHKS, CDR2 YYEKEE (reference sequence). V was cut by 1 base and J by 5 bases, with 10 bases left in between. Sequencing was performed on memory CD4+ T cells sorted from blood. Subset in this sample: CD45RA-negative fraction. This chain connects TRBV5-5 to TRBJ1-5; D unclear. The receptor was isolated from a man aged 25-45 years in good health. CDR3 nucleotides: TGTGCCAGCAGCTTGATAGGGTTGGATCAGCCCCAGCATTTT. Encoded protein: CASSLIGLDQPQHF.